This TCR beta chain was identified in a study of blood T cell repertoires in COVID-19. The V end lost 5 bases, the J end lost 11 bases, and 11 bases lay between the germline ends. The CDR3 runs to 11 residues. The V gene's germline CDR1 is LNHDA and CDR2 SQIVND (reference sequence). Assay used: immunoSEQ multiplex PCR; TCRdb lists only in-frame clones, some missing. The sample holds about 140,000 clones; under 80% are singletons and the top ten take about an eighth. This clone was counted once. The J gene is TRBJ2-3, the V gene TRBV19; D ambiguous. What was sequenced was peripheral blood. The receptor was derived from a man older than 75 with acute or convalescent COVID-19. CDR3 region: CASSLKLMQYF. Here the CDR3 DNA reads TGTGCCAGTAGTCTAAAACTGATGCAGTATTTT.